Each of the 23 T cell receptor beta chains below was sequenced from the same sample in a study of T cells after yellow fever vaccination. TCRdb used MiXCR to reprocess the 5' RACE reads, holding one entry per CDR3 protein. The repertoire includes some 150,000 distinct CDR3 sequences, 11% of them detected once, and roughly a third sits in the top ten. The sample was CD8+ T cells sorted from PBMCs, taken 15 days after the yellow fever booster vaccination. The receptors shown here come from a man between 18 and 29 years old who received the YFV17D yellow fever vaccine.

This clonotype was detected only once. The genes are TRBV18 and TRBJ2-3, with 7 bases fitting TRBD1. The CDR3 is 16 residues long. V lost 6 bases to trimming and J lost 0 bases; unmatched junction nucleotides: 9. The germline V gene has CDR1 KGHSH and CDR2 LQKENI. As DNA, the CDR3 is TGTGCCAGCTCGCCATTTCCGGGACAGAGCACAGATACGCAGTATTTT. Its translation is CASSPFPGQSTDTQYF.

This clonotype was found a few times. The V call is TRBV7-8, the J call TRBJ2-7, with D possibly TRBD1 on 8 matching bases. V lost 6 bases and J 4 bases, leaving 19 bases between the germline ends. The CDR3 length is 15 residues. Germline lookup yields CDR1 SGHVS and CDR2 FQNEAQ. CDR3 DNA: TGTGCCAGCAGATCTCCACAGGGGGGGTTTTACGAGCAGTACTTC. Translated: CASRSPQGGFYEQYF.

V and J are TRBV29-1 and TRBJ2-2; D uncertain. The CDR3 loop spans 13 amino acids. Germline CDR1 reads SQVTM; CDR2 reads ANQGSEA. V gave up 1 base and J gave up 1 base, with 4 bases separating them. CDR3 amino acids: CSVEVLNTGELFF. The CDR3 DNA reads TGCAGCGTTGAAGTCTTGAACACCGGGGAGCTGTTTTTT.

CDR3 protein: CASSISGGAANEQFF. For the CDR3, the DNA is TGTGCCAGCAGCATTAGCGGGGGGGCTGCTAATGAGCAGTTCTTC. V is TRBV9 and J is TRBJ2-1; 11 bases map to TRBD2. This CDR3 is 15 amino acids long. Germline CDR1 SGDLS, CDR2 YYNGEE. V gave up 4 bases and J gave up 7 bases; unmatched junction bases: 7.

This clonotype was picked up a small number of times. The chain is built from TRBV7-8 and TRBJ2-3, with D possibly TRBD1 on 5 matching bases. This CDR3 comprises 16 residues. Trimming removed 1 base from V and 1 base from J, with 12 bases in between. CDR1 SGHVS and CDR2 FQNEAQ come from the germline V gene. CDR3 sequence reads: CASSLDRLGGTDTQYF. Written as DNA, the CDR3 is TGTGCCAGCAGCTTAGATCGGTTAGGGGGCACAGATACGCAGTATTTT.

This clonotype has more than one count but fewer than ten. The chain recombines TRBV7-2 with TRBJ2-7; weak D call: TRBD2 (6 bases). The CDR3 length is 14 residues. V lost 3 bases and J lost 3, with 12 bases in between. Germline CDR1 and CDR2: SGHTA and FQGNSA. For the CDR3, the DNA is TGTGCCAGCAGCTTTTTCCGGGGGAGCTACGAGCAGTACTTC. Its translation is CASSFFRGSYEQYF.

This clonotype was observed a few times. This chain links TRBV27 with TRBJ1-4; D may be TRBD1 (6 bases). The germline V gene encodes CDR1 MNHEY and CDR2 SMNVEV (reference sequence). Trimming removed 6 bases from V and 2 bases from J, with 10 bases in between. This CDR3 has 14 amino acids. CDR3 amino acids: CASSPGHTNEKLFF. The CDR3 region has the DNA TGTGCCAGCAGCCCGGGACACACTAATGAAAAACTGTTTTTT. The variable domain in full, completed from reference TRBV27 and TRBJ1-4, reads EAQVTQNPRYLITVTGKKLTVTCSQNMNHEYMSWYRQDPGLGLRQIYYSMNVEVTDKGDVPEGYKVSRKEKRNFPLILESPSPNQTSLYFCASSPGHTNEKLFFGSGTQLSVL.

V usage is TRBV2 and J usage is TRBJ2-1; 8 bases are shared with TRBD1. Germline CDR1 reads SNHLY; CDR2 reads FYNNEI. V lost 6 bases to trimming and J lost 7 bases; unmatched junction nucleotides: 17. The CDR3 contains 17 residues. DNA of the CDR3: TGTGCCAGCAGGCCTCGAGGACAGGGAAGTTTTTTGAATGAGCAGTTCTTC. It encodes CASRPRGQGSFLNEQFF.

This clonotype has at least ten counts. The gene calls are TRBV27 and TRBJ1-1; D is unclear. CDR1 is MNHEY, CDR2 SMNVEV, per germline (reference sequence). Trimming cost V 3 bases and J 5 bases, with 10 bases left between them. There are 13 residues in the CDR3. In nucleotides, the CDR3 is TGTGCCAGCAGTTTTGTAGGAGGGACTGAAGCTTTCTTT. The encoded protein is CASSFVGGTEAFF.

This clonotype was picked up many times. This chain links TRBV30 with TRBJ1-1, with D uncertain. The CDR3 has 12 amino acids. Between the trimmed V and J ends, which lost 1 base and 3 bases, there was a span of 6 bases. The V gene's germline CDR1 is GTSNPN and CDR2 SVGIG (reference sequence). The CDR3 sequence: CAWSGPYTEAFF. In nucleotides, the CDR3 is TGTGCCTGGAGTGGGCCCTACACTGAAGCTTTCTTT.

This clonotype occurred once. J is TRBJ2-1 and V is TRBV11-2, with D hard to call. Trimming left V 5 bases short and J 3 bases short, with 14 bases between. The CDR3 loop spans 15 amino acids. Germline values: CDR1 SGHAT, CDR2 FQNNGV. The CDR3 nucleotides are TGTGCCAGCAGCCCGCCCGGACCACGCTACAATGAGCAGTTCTTC. It is translated as CASSPPGPRYNEQFF.

The chain combines TRBV4-1 with TRBJ1-1; D is unclear. Germline V gene data show CDR1 as MGHRA and CDR2 as YSYEKL. Trimming shortened V by 6 bases and J by 5 bases, and 13 bases separated the two germline ends. The CDR3 loop spans 13 amino acids. CDR3: CASRQAGTTEAFF. The CDR3 DNA sequence: TGCGCCAGCAGGCAGGCGGGAACAACTGAAGCTTTCTTT.

The chain uses TRBV7-6 and TRBJ1-5; the D is unclear. V was shortened by 6 bases and J by 2 bases, with 8 bases between the two germline ends. Germline V gene lookup returns CDR1 SGHVS and CDR2 FNYEAQ. This CDR3 has 13 residues. This CDR3 is CASSQERNQPQHF. The CDR3 DNA reads TGTGCCAGCAGTCAGGAACGCAATCAGCCCCAGCATTTT.

The chain carries TRBV29-1 and TRBJ1-1; no clear D. Germline V gene data show CDR1 as SQVTM and CDR2 as ANQGSEA. This CDR3 is 13 amino acids long. V was cut by 0 bases and J by 10 bases, with 15 bases left in between. CDR3 bases: TGCAGCGTTGAAGAAGGAGAGTGGTCAGGAGCTTTCTTT. It codes for CSVEEGEWSGAFF.

The gene calls are TRBV19 and TRBJ2-7, with 9 bases identical to TRBD1. The J segment lost 3 bases and the V segment lost 6 bases, leaving 15 bases of the junction unmatched. Germline CDR1 reads LNHDA; CDR2 reads SQIVND (reference sequence). The CDR3 covers 17 residues. This CDR3 reads CASSPRDRAQAFYEQYF. The CDR3 bases are TGTGCCAGTAGCCCCCGGGACAGGGCCCAGGCCTTCTACGAGCAGTACTTC.

This clonotype has ten or more counts. The rearrangement links TRBV20-1 to TRBJ2-3; 7 nucleotides match TRBD2. The V gene's germline CDR1 is DFQATT and CDR2 SNEGSKA (reference sequence). CDR3 size: 14 residues. Trimming at V came to 5 bases and at J to 0 bases, leaving 5 bases not matched to a gene. The CDR3 protein is CSAPGLPSTDTQYF. Here the CDR3 DNA reads TGCAGTGCTCCGGGACTACCGAGCACAGATACGCAGTATTTT.

The chain has TRBV24-1 and TRBJ2-3; D is possibly TRBD1 or TRBD2 (5 bases each). Between the trimmed V and J ends, which lost 5 bases and 2 bases, there was a span of 16 bases. The germline V gene encodes CDR1 KGHDR and CDR2 SFDVKD. The CDR3 has 16 residues. DNA of the CDR3: TGTGCCACCAGTGGAGGTCGGGGACCGACCACAGATACGCAGTATTTT. The encoded protein is CATSGGRGPTTDTQYF.

This clonotype occurred a few times. The V and J genes are TRBV6-5 and TRBJ2-3, with D uncertain. V was cut by 8 bases and J by 2 bases, with 14 bases left in between. Germline V gives CDR1 MNHEY, CDR2 SVGAGI. The CDR3 loop spans 14 amino acids. The CDR3 bases are TGTGCCAGCGGCTCGGCCCCTCTCACAGATACGCAGTATTTT. Its protein product is CASGSAPLTDTQYF.

This clonotype was seen only a few times. This chain connects TRBV12-3 or TRBV12-4 to TRBJ1-3; a possible D gene is TRBD1 (5 bases). The CDR3 has 18 residues. Trimming shortened V by 3 bases and J by 9 bases, and 27 bases separated the two germline ends. CDR3 DNA sequence: TGTGCCAGCAGTTTTTTCCTCGGGCAGGGTCGGATAGTACGCACCATATATTTT. Its translation is CASSFFLGQGRIVRTIYF.

The CDR3 DNA is TGTGCCAGCAGTACCCGACAGGGGATTGAAGATACGCAGTATTTT. It translates to CASSTRQGIEDTQYF. J is TRBJ2-3 and V is TRBV27; 8 bases match TRBD1. The CDR3 is 15 residues long. V lost 5 bases and J lost 5; bases outside the gene matches: 9. Looked up from germline, CDR1 is MNHEY and CDR2 is SMNVEV (reference sequence).

The J gene is TRBJ2-1, the V gene TRBV4-2, with 7 bases that match TRBD2. Germline assignment: CDR1 LGHNA and CDR2 YNFKEQ. With 0 bases clipped from V and 8 bases from J, the junction kept 10 bases outside the gene matches. The CDR3 is made up of 16 amino acids. The CDR3 reads CASSQDPGGVGDEQFF. In DNA, the CDR3 is TGTGCCAGCAGCCAAGATCCTGGGGGGGTAGGCGATGAGCAGTTCTTC.

The CDR3 nucleotides read TGTGCCAGCAGTTACGGGGACAGGGGGCAAGAGACCCAGTACTTC. It encodes CASSYGDRGQETQYF. The chain combines TRBV6-5 with TRBJ2-5; TRBD1 aligns across 11 bases. Germline CDR1 reads MNHEY; CDR2 reads SVGAGI. The CDR3 runs 15 residues. The V gene end was trimmed by 2 bases and the J gene end by 2 bases; junction bases not matched to a gene: 1.

The rearrangement joins TRBV12-3 or TRBV12-4 to TRBJ1-4; D is possibly TRBD1 (6 bases). V lost 2 bases and J 8 bases, leaving 15 bases between the germline ends. This CDR3 is 15 amino acids long. The DNA of the CDR3 is TGTGCCAGCAGTTTACAGGGGACGGTTGACGAAAAACTGTTTTTT. It yields the protein CASSLQGTVDEKLFF.